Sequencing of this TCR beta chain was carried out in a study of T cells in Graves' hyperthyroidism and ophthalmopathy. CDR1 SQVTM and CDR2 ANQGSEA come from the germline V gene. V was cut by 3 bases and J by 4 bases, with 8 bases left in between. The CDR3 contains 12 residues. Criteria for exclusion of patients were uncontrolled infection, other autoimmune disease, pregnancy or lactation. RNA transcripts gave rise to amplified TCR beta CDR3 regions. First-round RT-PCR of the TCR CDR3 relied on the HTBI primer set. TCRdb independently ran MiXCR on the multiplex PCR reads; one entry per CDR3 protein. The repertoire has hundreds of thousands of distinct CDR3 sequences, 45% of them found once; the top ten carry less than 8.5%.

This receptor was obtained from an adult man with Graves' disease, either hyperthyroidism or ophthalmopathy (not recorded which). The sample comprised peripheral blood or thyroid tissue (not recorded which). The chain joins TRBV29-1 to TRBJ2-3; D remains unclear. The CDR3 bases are TGCAGCGTTGAGTTGGGCGCAGATACGCAGTATTTT. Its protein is CSVELGADTQYF.